The TCR beta chain under discussion was sequenced for a study of shared clonotypes between healthy human individuals. This CDR3 region has 14 residues. The germline CDR1 and CDR2 sequences are LGHNA and YNFKEQ. Trimming removed 6 bases at V and 5 bases at J, with 13 bases between. Deep-level running was used for the assay. Sequencing was performed with immunoSEQ multiplex PCR; in TCRdb, only in-frame clones are kept and a portion is missing. Of a few million clones listed, approximately 93% are singletons. The authors divided CD4+ cells into CD45RA+ naive and CD45RA-negative memory subsets. Sequences were obtained from naive CD4+ T cells from PBMCs. Specified subset: CD45RA+ positively selected. The origin of this receptor is a man aged 18 to 35 in good health. Some clones in this sample may be carry-over from other donors' samples. The gene calls are TRBV4-2 and TRBJ2-2; D perhaps matches TRBD2 (5 bases). CDR3 nucleotides: TGTGCCAGCAGGAAGGACTTCAATACCGGGGAGCTGTTTTTT. Translating it yields CASRKDFNTGELFF.